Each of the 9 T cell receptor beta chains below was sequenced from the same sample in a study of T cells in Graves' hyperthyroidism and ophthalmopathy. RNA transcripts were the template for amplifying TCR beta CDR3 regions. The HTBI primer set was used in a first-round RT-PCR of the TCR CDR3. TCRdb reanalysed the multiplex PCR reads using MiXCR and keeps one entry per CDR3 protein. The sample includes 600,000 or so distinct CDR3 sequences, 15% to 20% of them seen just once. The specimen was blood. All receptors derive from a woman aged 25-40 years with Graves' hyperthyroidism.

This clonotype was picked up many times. The CDR3 DNA follows: TGTGCCAGCAGCCCCTCGAACACTGAAGCTTTCTTT. It translates to CASSPSNTEAFF. This sequence joins TRBV3-1 and TRBJ1-1; no reliable D call. CDR3 length equals 12 residues. The germline V gene has CDR1 LGHDT and CDR2 YNNKEL (reference sequence). Trimming shortened V by 4 bases and J by 1 base, and 4 bases separated the two germline ends.

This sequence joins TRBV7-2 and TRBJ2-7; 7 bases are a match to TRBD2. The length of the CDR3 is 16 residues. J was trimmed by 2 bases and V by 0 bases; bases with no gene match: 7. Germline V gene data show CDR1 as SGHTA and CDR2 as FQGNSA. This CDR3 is CASSLAGGPITYEQYF. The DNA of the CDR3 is TGTGCCAGCAGCTTAGCGGGAGGGCCCATAACCTACGAGCAGTACTTC.

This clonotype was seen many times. CDR3 protein: CASSPEGQGPEAFF. CDR3 coding DNA: TGCGCCAGCAGCCCCGAAGGACAGGGACCTGAAGCTTTCTTT. This sequence joins TRBV5-1 and TRBJ1-1; TRBD1 agrees at 8 bases. The CDR3 has 14 residues. The V and J ends lost 4 bases and 6 bases, in that order; junction bases with no gene match: 8. Germline loops: CDR1 SGHRS, CDR2 YFSETQ.

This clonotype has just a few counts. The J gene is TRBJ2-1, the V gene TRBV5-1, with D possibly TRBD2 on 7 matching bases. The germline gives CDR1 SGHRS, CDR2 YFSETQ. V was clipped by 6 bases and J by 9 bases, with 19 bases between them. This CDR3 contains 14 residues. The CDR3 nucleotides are TGCGCCAGCATTGCGTGGGAGGGGGGCCTTGAGCAGTTCTTC. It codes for CASIAWEGGLEQFF.

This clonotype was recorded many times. The CDR3 sequence: CASRSGFIYGYTF. DNA of the CDR3: TGTGCCAGCAGGTCGGGGTTCATCTATGGCTACACCTTC. V usage is TRBV7-2 and J usage is TRBJ1-2; unclear D gene. The germline V gene encodes CDR1 SGHTA and CDR2 FQGNSA. CDR3 length equals 13 residues. V gave up 6 bases and J gave up 4 bases, with 12 bases separating them.

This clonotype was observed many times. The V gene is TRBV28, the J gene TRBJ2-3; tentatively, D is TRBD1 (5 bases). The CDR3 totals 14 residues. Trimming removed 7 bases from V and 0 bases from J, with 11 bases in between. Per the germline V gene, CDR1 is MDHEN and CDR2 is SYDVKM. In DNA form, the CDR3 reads TGTGCCAGCATTCCGACAGCTAGCACAGATACGCAGTATTTT. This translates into CASIPTASTDTQYF.

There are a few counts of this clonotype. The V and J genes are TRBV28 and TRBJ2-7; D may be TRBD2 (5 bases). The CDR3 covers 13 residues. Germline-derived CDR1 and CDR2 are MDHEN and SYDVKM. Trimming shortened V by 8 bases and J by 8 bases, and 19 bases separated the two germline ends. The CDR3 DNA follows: TGTGCCAGCGGGAAAGTTTATCGGGAAAAGCAGTACTTC. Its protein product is CASGKVYREKQYF.

Here the CDR3 reads CASSDGPRRDRHDHYSNQPQHF. The CDR3 coding sequence is TGTGCCAGCAGTGACGGGCCCCGTCGGGACAGACATGACCACTATAGCAATCAGCCCCAGCATTTT. The chain has TRBV25-1 and TRBJ1-5, with TRBD1 matching over 7 bases. The V segment lost 3 bases and the J segment 0 bases; nucleotides outside the gene matches: 23. This CDR3 region has 22 residues. CDR1 and CDR2 (germline): MGHDK, SYGVNS.

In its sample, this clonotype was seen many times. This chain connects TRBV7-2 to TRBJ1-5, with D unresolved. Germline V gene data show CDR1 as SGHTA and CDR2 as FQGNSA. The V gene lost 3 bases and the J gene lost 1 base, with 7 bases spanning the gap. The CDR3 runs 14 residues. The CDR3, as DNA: TGTGCCAGCAGCTTTAGGCAGAGCAATCAGCCCCAGCATTTT. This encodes CASSFRQSNQPQHF.